This TCR beta chain was captured by sequencing in a study of blood T cell repertoires in COVID-19. Overall study context: The cDNA or gDNA used as material had been derived from T cells, B-cell-depleted T cells, or PBMCs.

This CDR3 has 15 amino acids. Germline CDR1 is SGHVS and CDR2 is FQNEAQ. The V gene lost 1 base and the J gene lost 2 bases, with 9 bases spanning the gap. TCRdb's copy holds only in-frame clones and misses some; the assay was immunoSEQ multiplex PCR. The data contain a few hundred thousand clones, under 90% of them seen just once; the ten biggest clones take up 2% to 2.5%. The sequenced sample was peripheral blood. The chain joins TRBV7-8 to TRBJ1-5; D might be TRBD1 (5 bases). This clonotype was obtained from a man in his forties or fifties with acute or convalescent COVID-19. In nucleotides, the CDR3 is TGTGCCAGCAGCTTAGTAGGGGATGGCAATCAGCCCCAGCATTTT. Its translation is CASSLVGDGNQPQHF.